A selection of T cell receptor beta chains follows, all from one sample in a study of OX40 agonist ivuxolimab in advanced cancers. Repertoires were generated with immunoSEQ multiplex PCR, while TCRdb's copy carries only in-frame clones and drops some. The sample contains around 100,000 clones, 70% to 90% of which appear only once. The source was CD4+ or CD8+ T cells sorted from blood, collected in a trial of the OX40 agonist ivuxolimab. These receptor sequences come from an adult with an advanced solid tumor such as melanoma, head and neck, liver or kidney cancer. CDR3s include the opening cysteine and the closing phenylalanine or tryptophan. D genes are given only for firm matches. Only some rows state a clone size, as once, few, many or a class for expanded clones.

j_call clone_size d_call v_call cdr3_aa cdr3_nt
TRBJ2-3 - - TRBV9 CASSVAITDTQYF TGTGCCAGCAGCGTGGCTATCACAGATACGCAGTATTTT
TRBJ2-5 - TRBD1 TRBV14 CASSRGQGAGGTQYF TGTGCCAGCAGCCGCGGACAGGGGGCTGGGGGGACCCAGTACTTC
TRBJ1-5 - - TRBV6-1 CASSEVQGWTYSNQPQHF TGTGCCAGCAGTGAAGTACAGGGATGGACCTACAGCAATCAGCCCCAGCATTTT
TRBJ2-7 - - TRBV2 CASSETLYERYF TGTGCCAGCAGTGAAACTCTCTACGAGCGGTACTTC
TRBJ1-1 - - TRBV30 CAWSGRDGRMNTEAFF TGTGCCTGGAGTGGCCGGGACGGACGAATGAACACTGAAGCTTTCTTT
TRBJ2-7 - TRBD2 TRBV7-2 CASSLGTRGLEQYF TGTGCCAGCAGCTTAGGGACTAGGGGACTCGAGCAGTACTTC
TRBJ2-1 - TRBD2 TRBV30 CAWNGRGGREQFF TGTGCCTGGAATGGGCGGGGGGGCCGCGAGCAGTTCTTC
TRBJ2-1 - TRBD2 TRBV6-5 CASRPSGRASNEQFF TGTGCCAGCAGACCTAGCGGGAGGGCCAGCAATGAGCAGTTCTTC
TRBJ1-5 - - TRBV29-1 CSPRVWNSNQPQHF TGCAGCCCCAGGGTATGGAATAGCAATCAGCCCCAGCATTTT
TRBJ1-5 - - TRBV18 CASSPLTEDQPQHF TGTGCCAGCTCACCCCTGACAGAAGATCAGCCCCAGCATTTT
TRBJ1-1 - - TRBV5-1 CASSFGLNTEAFF TGCGCCAGCAGCTTTGGTCTGAACACTGAAGCTTTCTTT
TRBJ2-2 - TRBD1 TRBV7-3 CASSPIPRTGVDTGELFF TGTGCCAGCAGCCCGATCCCCAGGACAGGGGTGGACACCGGGGAGCTGTTTTTT
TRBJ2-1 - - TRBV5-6 CASSPGARKQFF TGTGCCAGCAGCCCGGGGGCCCGAAAGCAGTTCTTC
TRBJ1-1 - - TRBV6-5 CASSYNEYTEAFF TGTGCCAGCAGTTACAATGAGTACACTGAAGCTTTCTTT
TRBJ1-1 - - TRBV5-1 CASSGTNTEAFF TGCGCCAGCAGCGGGACGAACACTGAAGCTTTCTTT
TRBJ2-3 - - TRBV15 CATSRDTWGADTQYF TGTGCCACCAGCAGAGATACATGGGGGGCAGATACGCAGTATTTT
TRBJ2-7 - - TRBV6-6 CASRPMPRSNEQYF TGTGCCAGCAGGCCGATGCCGAGAAGCAACGAGCAGTACTTC
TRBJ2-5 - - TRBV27 CASRPRGGQETQYF TGTGCCAGCCGTCCACGTGGCGGCCAAGAGACCCAGTACTTC
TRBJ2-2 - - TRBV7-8 CASSPDFDGELFF TGTGCCAGCAGCCCGGACTTCGACGGGGAGCTGTTTTTT
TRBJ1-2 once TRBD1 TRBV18 CASSPRDRVDYGYTF TGTGCCAGCTCACCCCGGGACAGGGTCGACTATGGCTACACCTTC
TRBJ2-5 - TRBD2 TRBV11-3 CASSLEGLAGETQYF TGTGCCAGCAGCTTAGAGGGACTAGCGGGAGAGACCCAGTACTTC
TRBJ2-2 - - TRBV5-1 CASSLKMGELFF TGCGCCAGCAGCTTGAAAATGGGGGAGCTGTTTTTT
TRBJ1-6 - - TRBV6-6 CASSQRQTYNSPLHF TGTGCCAGCAGTCAAAGACAGACCTATAATTCACCCCTCCACTTT
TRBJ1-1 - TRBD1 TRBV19 CATRQGASAEAFF TGTGCCACCAGACAGGGGGCGAGCGCTGAAGCTTTCTTT
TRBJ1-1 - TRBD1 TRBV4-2 CASSQEWGPGGEAFF TGTGCCAGCAGCCAAGAATGGGGTCCAGGGGGCGAGGCTTTCTTT
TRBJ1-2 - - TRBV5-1 CASSLGARADEVRGYTF TGCGCCAGCAGCTTGGGGGCCCGGGCCGATGAAGTGAGGGGCTACACCTTC
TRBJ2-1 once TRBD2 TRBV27 CASSSAGGTYNEQFF TGTGCCAGCAGTTCGGCGGGAGGGACCTACAATGAGCAGTTCTTC
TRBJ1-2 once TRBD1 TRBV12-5 CASGSRPGGFFLGYTF TGTGCTAGTGGTTCACGGCCAGGGGGCTTCTTCTTGGGCTACACCTTC
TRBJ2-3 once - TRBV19 CASSYGLTDTQYF TGTGCCAGTAGTTACGGACTAACAGATACGCAGTATTTT
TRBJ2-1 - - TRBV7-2 CASPQTGNEYNEQFF TGTGCCAGCCCTCAGACCGGGAATGAGTACAATGAGCAGTTCTTC
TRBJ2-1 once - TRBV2 CASRWRDPKGNEQFF TGTGCCAGCAGGTGGAGGGACCCAAAGGGCAATGAGCAGTTCTTC
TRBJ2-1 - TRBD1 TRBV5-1 CASSFFRTGGKLSSYNEQFF TGCGCCAGCAGCTTTTTTAGGACAGGGGGTAAACTTAGCTCCTACAATGAGCAGTTCTTC
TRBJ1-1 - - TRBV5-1 CASSLLQQNTEAFF TGCGCCAGCAGCTTGTTACAGCAGAACACTGAAGCTTTCTTT
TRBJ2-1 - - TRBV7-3 CASSLRGDAYNEQFF TGTGCCAGCAGCTTACGAGGGGACGCCTACAATGAGCAGTTCTTC
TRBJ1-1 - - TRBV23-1 CASSQDPSMNTEAFF TGCGCCAGCAGTCAAGATCCGTCTATGAACACTGAAGCTTTCTTT
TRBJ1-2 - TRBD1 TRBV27 CASSPRRGQGGYTF TGTGCCAGCAGTCCTCGCAGGGGGCAGGGTGGCTACACCTTC
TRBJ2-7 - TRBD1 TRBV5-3 CARSLDSTGAPNHYEQYF TGTGCCAGAAGCTTGGACTCAACAGGGGCCCCTAATCACTACGAGCAGTACTTC
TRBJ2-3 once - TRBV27 CASRRSIRADTQYF TGTGCCAGCAGGCGATCGATCAGGGCAGATACGCAGTATTTT
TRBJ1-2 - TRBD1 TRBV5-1 CASSYSGQGDGYTF TGCGCCAGCAGCTACTCCGGGCAGGGGGATGGCTACACCTTC
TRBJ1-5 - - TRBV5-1 CASSLGGQTDQPQHF TGCGCCAGCAGCTTGGGGGGGCAAACTGATCAGCCCCAGCATTTT
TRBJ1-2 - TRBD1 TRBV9 CASSVETGVDGYTF TGTGCCAGCAGCGTAGAAACAGGGGTTGACGGCTACACCTTC
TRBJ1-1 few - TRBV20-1 CSAKGNTEAFF TGCAGTGCGAAGGGGAACACTGAAGCTTTCTTT
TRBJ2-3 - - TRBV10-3 CAISNTDTQYF TGTGCCATCAGTAACACAGATACGCAGTATTTT
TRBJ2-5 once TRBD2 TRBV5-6 CASSSSGTSPFQYF TGTGCCAGCAGCTCCTCCGGGACTAGCCCGTTCCAGTACTTC
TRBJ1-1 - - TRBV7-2 CASSPDGGSAEAFF TGTGCCAGCAGCCCGGACGGGGGGAGCGCTGAAGCTTTCTTT
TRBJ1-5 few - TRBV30 CAWSTGTQQPQHF TGTGCCTGGAGTACGGGTACGCAGCAGCCCCAGCATTTT
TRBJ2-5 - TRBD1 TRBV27 CASSYDRGRETQYF TGTGCCAGCAGTTACGACAGGGGGCGAGAGACCCAGTACTTC
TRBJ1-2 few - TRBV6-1 CASSEKGTTKGTF TGTGCCAGCAGTGAAAAGGGCACGACGAAGGGCACCTTC